This T cell receptor beta chain was observed in a study of blood T cell repertoires in COVID-19. This table comes from immunoSEQ multiplex PCR, and its TCRdb copy is limited to in-frame clones, with some not included. The sample lists approximately 110,000 clones, approximately 84% seen once, with approximately 1.5% in the top ten. The receptor was isolated from a man aged 40-55 years with acute or convalescent COVID-19. The sequenced sample was peripheral blood.

CDR3 region: CASSSRDWGTDTQYF. The DNA of the CDR3 is TGTGCCAGCAGCTCCCGGGACTGGGGCACAGATACGCAGTATTTT. This chain connects TRBV11-2 to TRBJ2-3; a possible D gene is TRBD2 (6 bases). Per germline, CDR1 SGHAT and CDR2 FQNNGV. Trimming left V 4 bases short and J 1 base short, with 12 bases between. The length of the CDR3 is 15 residues.